This TCR beta chain was obtained from a study of T cell repertoires in ileal Crohn's disease. The method was immunoSEQ multiplex PCR; TCRdb's version includes in-frame clones alone and lacks a portion of them. The sample records around 13,000 clones, around 80% being singletons. The table lists this clone with a count of one. Time point of the sample: neoterminal ileum biopsy at postoperative endoscopy, about 6 months after surgery. The clonotype comes from an adult with Crohn's disease. The sequencing sample was made of ileal tissue.

The CDR3 coding sequence is TGTGCCAGCAGCTTTAGCCAGCACACCCTCTATGCCACAGATACGCAGTATTTT. Translation gives CASSFSQHTLYATDTQYF. The chain employs TRBV13 and TRBJ2-3; D is unresolved. Germline V CDR1 and CDR2: PRHDT, FYEKMQ (reference sequence). Trimming shortened V by 3 bases and J by 2 bases, and 21 bases separated the two germline ends. The CDR3 is 18 residues long.